This entry concerns a single T cell receptor (beta chain). This sample is part of a study of blood T cell repertoires in COVID-19. Whole-study context: Sources were T cells, B-cell-depleted T cells, or PBMCs; the material itself was cDNA or gDNA.

Data came from immunoSEQ multiplex PCR; TCRdb stores just in-frame clones and leaves some out. The sample contains a few hundred thousand clones, around nine tenths of which appear only once. The CDR3 has 15 residues. Germline-derived CDR1 and CDR2 are MGHRA and YSYEKL. Trimming cost V 0 bases and J 4 bases; bases outside gene matches: 3. This TCR was recovered from a man aged 50-60 years with acute or convalescent COVID-19. The sequencing input was peripheral blood. The rearrangement joins TRBV4-1 to TRBJ2-3; TRBD2 agrees at 8 bases. The CDR3 coding sequence is TGCGCCAGCAGCCAAGAAGGGACTAGAGCAGATACGCAGTATTTT. The encoded protein is CASSQEGTRADTQYF.